This T cell receptor beta chain was documented in a study of CD8 T cells in ankylosing spondylitis. This clonotype showed up many times. Germline CDR1 reads MNHEY; CDR2 reads SMNVEV (reference sequence). The CDR3 consists of 15 residues. V lost 6 bases to trimming and J lost 5 bases; unmatched junction nucleotides: 7. TCRdb reprocessed the 5' RACE reads via MiXCR and lists one record per CDR3 protein. The sample carries 150,000 to 200,000 distinct CDR3 sequences, 11% recorded once. What was sequenced was blood, either unsorted or a sorted T cell fraction (not recorded which). The V call is TRBV27, the J call TRBJ2-5; 12 nucleotides line up with TRBD1. The origin of this receptor is a male donor with ankylosing spondylitis or in good health (not recorded which). CDR3 nucleotide sequence: TGTGCCAGCAGACCCGGGACAGGGGGCATGGAGACCCAGTACTTC. Translated: CASRPGTGGMETQYF.